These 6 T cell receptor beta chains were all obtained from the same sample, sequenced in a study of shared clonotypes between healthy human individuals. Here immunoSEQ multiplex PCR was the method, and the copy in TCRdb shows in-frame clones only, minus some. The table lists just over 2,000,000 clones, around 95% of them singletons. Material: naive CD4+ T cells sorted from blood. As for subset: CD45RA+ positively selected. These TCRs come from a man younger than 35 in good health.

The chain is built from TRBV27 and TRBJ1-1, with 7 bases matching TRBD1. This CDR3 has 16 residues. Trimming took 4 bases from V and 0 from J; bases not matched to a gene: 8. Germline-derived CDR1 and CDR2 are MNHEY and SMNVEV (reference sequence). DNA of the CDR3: TGTGCCAGCAGTTCGGGACAGTTCTTCATGAACACTGAAGCTTTCTTT. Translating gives CASSSGQFFMNTEAFF.

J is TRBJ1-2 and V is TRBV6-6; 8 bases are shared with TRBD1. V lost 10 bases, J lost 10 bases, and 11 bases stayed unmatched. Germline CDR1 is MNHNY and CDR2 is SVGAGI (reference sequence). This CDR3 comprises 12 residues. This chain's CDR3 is CATQQETGAYTF. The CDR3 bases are TGTGCCACCCAGCAAGAGACAGGGGCCTACACCTTC.

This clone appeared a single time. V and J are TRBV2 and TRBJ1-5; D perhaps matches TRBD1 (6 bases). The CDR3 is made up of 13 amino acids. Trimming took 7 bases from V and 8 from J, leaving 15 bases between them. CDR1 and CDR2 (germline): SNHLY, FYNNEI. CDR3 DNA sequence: TGTGCCAGCAATTGGGGACAAAGTGAGCCCCAGCATTTT. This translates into CASNWGQSEPQHF.

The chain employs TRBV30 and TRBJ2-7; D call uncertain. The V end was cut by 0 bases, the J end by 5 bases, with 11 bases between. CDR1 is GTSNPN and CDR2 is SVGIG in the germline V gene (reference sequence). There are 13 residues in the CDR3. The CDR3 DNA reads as TGTGCCTGGAGTGTTATGCTGATAGACGAGCAGTACTTC. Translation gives CAWSVMLIDEQYF. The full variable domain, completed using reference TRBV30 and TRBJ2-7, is SQTIHQWPATLVQPVGSPLSLECTVEGTSNPNLYWYRQAAGRGLQLLFYSVGIGQISSEVPQNLSASRPQDRQFILSSKKLLLSDSGFYLCAWSVMLIDEQYFGPGTRLTVT.

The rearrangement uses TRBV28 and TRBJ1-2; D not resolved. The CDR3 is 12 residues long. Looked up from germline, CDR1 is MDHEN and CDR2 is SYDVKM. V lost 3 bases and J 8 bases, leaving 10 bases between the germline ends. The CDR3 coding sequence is TGTGCCAGCAGTTTCGCGCGCGGAGGCTACACCTTC. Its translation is CASSFARGGYTF.

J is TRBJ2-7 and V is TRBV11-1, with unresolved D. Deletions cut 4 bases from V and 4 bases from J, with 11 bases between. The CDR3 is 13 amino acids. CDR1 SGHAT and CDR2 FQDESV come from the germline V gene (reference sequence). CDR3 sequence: CASSSDRIYEQYF. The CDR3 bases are TGTGCCAGCAGCTCGGACCGGATTTACGAGCAGTACTTC.